This T cell receptor beta chain was sequenced during a study of beta chain features in type 1 diabetes. Overall study context: Examination of sorted cells across all samples involved roughly 100 million cells. Study results and limitations: Junctions at VDJ sites from type 1 diabetes patients had fewer insertions and more deletions.

The sample holds many counts of this clone. The target antigen is unknown. Sequencing targeted expressed TCRB transcripts, as all isolated RNA had been reverse transcribed. Only in-frame clones appear in the TCRdb table, and some are missing; sequencing was by immunoSEQ multiplex PCR. Of some 500,000 clones listed, around 10% are singletons. The authors took one heparinised blood draw, averaging about 116 mL, from each donor. The CDR3 runs to 16 residues. V dropped 1 base and J dropped 0 bases, with 10 bases sitting between them. Germline loops: CDR1 GTSNPN, CDR2 SVGIG (reference sequence). The TCR comes from a woman under 30 in good health. Sequencing used naive CD4+ T cells from blood. V is TRBV30 and J is TRBJ2-6, with D possibly TRBD1 on 6 matching bases. The CDR3 loop is CAWSGDRYSGANVLTF. CDR3 DNA: TGTGCCTGGAGTGGAGACAGGTACTCTGGGGCCAACGTCCTGACTTTC.